One T cell receptor beta chain is described in this entry. The antigen remains unidentified. The sample belongs to a study of T cell responses to AZD1222 COVID-19 vaccine. The CDR3 is 13 residues long. With 0 bases removed from V and 4 bases from J, the gap between germline ends came to 5 bases. In germline, CDR1 is SGDLS, CDR2 YYNGEE. Study-wide results and caveats: Mostly white British, mostly female donors; authors suggested clonal diversity may be underestimated.

Libraries were prepared by immunoSEQ multiplex PCR; TCRdb keeps only in-frame clonotypes and omits some of them. The table has roughly 80,000 clones, approximately 90% seen once. V gene TRBV9 combines with J gene TRBJ2-1, with unresolved D. This clonotype originated in an adult in good health. The sample here was peripheral blood, taken on day 0 of AZD1222 vaccination. CDR3 nucleotides: TGTGCCAGCAGCGTAGCCCTGTACAATGAGCAGTTCTTC. This gives the protein CASSVALYNEQFF.